This T cell receptor beta chain was documented in a study of blood T cell repertoires in COVID-19. Study at large: Acute and convalescent COVID-19 samples came from the United States, Italy and Spain. PBMCs, B-cell-depleted T cells, or T cells provided the cDNA or gDNA that made up the material.

Germline CDR1 is GTSNPN and CDR2 is SVGIG (reference sequence). The CDR3 is made up of 12 amino acids. V dropped 4 bases and J dropped 2 bases, with 7 bases sitting between them. Source study methods: Reference gene primers were amplified, and this amplification served to estimate nucleated cell counts. Sequencing used immunoSEQ multiplex PCR; TCRdb keeps in-frame clones, though not all of them. D and trimming were read from the DNA, whereas the V and J calls and clone size are those reported in that table. Counted here are under 300,000 clones, more than 80% occurring once; the ten biggest clones make up 3.5% to 4.5%.

This sequence joins TRBV30 and TRBJ2-3; D is unclear. Sequenced sample: peripheral blood. This TCR was sampled from a woman aged 40 to 49 with acute or convalescent COVID-19. For the CDR3, the DNA is TGTGCCTGGAATACAGCCACAGATACGCAGTATTTT. It translates to CAWNTATDTQYF.